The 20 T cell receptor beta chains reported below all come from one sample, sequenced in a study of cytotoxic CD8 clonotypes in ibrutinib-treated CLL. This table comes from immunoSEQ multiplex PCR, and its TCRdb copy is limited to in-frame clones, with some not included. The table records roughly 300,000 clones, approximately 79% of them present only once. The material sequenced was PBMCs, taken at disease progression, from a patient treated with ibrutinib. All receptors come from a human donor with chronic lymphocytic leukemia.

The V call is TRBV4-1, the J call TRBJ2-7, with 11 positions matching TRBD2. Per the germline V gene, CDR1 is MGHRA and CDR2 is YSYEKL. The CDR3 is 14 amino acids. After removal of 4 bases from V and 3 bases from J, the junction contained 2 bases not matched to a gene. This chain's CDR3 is CASSPGLAVYEQYF. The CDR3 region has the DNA TGCGCCAGCAGCCCGGGACTAGCGGTCTACGAGCAGTACTTC.

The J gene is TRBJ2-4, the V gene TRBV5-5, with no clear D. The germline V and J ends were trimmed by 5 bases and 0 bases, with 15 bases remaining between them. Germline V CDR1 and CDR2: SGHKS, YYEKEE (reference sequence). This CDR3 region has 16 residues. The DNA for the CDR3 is TGTGCCAGCAGTAAGGAAGGCAGACTAGCCAAAAACATTCAGTACTTC. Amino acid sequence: CASSKEGRLAKNIQYF.

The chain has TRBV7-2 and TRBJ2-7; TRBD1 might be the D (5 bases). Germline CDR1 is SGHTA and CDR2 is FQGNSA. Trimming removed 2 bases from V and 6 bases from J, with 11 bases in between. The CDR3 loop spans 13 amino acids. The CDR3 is CASSLRRAAEQYF. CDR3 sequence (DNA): TGTGCCAGCAGCTTACGCAGGGCAGCCGAGCAGTACTTC.

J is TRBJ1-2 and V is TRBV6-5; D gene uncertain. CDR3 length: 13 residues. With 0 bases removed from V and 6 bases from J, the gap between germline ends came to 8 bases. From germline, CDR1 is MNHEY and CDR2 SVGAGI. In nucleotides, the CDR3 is TGTGCCAGCAGTTACTCAGGATATGATGGCTACACCTTC. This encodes CASSYSGYDGYTF.

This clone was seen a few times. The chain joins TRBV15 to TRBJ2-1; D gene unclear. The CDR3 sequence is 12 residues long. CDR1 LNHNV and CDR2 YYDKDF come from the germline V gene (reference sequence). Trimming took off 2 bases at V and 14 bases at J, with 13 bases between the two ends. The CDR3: CATSRLDTEEFF. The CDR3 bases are TGTGCCACCAGCAGACTTGACACAGAGGAGTTCTTC. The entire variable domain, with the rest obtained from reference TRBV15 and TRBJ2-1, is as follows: DAMVIQNPRYQVTQFGKPVTLSCSQTLNHNVMYWYQQKSSQAPKLLFHYYDKDFNNEADTPDNFQSRRPNTSFCFLDIRSPGLGDTAMYLCATSRLDTEEFFGPGTRLTVL.

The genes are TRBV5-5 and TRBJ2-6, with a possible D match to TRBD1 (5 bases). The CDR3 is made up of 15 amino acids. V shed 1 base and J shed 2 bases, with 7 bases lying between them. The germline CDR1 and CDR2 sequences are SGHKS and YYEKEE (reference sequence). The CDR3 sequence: CASSLLGAGANVLTF. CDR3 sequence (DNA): TGTGCCAGCAGCTTGTTAGGGGCTGGGGCCAACGTCCTGACTTTC.

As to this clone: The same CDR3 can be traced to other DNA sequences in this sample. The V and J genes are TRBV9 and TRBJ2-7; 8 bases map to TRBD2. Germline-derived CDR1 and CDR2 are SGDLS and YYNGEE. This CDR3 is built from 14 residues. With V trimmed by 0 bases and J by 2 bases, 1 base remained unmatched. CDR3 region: CASSVAGGTYEQYF. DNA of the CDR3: TGTGCCAGCAGCGTAGCGGGAGGGACCTACGAGCAGTACTTC.

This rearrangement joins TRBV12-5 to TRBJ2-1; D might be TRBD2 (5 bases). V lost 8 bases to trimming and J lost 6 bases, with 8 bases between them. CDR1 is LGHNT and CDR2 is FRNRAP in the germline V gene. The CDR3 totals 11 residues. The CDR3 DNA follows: TGTGCTAGTAGGGAGACCAATGAGCAGTTCTTC. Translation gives CASRETNEQFF.

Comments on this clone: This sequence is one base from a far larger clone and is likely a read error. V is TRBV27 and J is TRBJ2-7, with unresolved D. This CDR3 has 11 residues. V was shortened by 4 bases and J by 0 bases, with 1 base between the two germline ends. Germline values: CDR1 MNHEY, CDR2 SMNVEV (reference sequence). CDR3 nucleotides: TGTGCCAGCAGTTCCTCCTACGAGCAGTACTTC. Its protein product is CASSSSYEQYF.

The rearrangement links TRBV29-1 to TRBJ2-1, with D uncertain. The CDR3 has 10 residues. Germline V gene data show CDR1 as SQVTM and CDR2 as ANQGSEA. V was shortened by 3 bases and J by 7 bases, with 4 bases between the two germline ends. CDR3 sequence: CSVDRNEQFF. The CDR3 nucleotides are TGCAGCGTTGACCGTAATGAGCAGTTCTTC.

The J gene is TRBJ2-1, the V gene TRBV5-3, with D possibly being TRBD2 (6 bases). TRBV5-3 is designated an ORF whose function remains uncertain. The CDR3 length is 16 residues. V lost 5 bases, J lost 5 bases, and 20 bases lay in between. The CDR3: CARSKRPPGENNEQFF. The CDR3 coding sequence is TGTGCCAGAAGTAAACGCCCTCCGGGGGAGAACAATGAGCAGTTCTTC.

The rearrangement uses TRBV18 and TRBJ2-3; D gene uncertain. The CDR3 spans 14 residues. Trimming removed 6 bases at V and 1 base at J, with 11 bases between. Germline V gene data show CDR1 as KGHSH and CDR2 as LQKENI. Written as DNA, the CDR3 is TGTGCCAGCTCTACAGAGATTGGCACAGATACGCAGTATTTT. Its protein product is CASSTEIGTDTQYF. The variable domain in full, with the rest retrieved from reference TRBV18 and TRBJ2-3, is NAGVMQNPRHLVRRRGQEARLRCSPMKGHSHVYWYRQLPEEGLKFMVYLQKENIIDESGMPKERFSAEFPKEGPSILRIQQVVRGDSAAYFCASSTEIGTDTQYFGPGTRLTVL.

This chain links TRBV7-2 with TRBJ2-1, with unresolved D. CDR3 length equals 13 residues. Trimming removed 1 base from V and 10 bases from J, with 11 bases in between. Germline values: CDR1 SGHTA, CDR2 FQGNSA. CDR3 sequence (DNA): TGTGCCAGCAGCTTAGGTTGGTCAGCGGAGCAGTTCTTC. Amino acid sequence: CASSLGWSAEQFF. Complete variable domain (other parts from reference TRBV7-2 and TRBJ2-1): GAGVSQSPSNKVTEKGKDVELRCDPISGHTALYWYRQSLGQGLEFLIYFQGNSAPDKSGLPSDRFSAERTGGSVSTLTIQRTQQEDSAVYLCASSLGWSAEQFFGPGTRLTVL.

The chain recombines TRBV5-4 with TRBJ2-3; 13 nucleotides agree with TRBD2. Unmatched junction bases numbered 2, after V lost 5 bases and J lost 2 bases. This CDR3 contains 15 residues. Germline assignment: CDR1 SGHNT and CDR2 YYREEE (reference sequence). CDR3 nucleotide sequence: TGTGCCAGCAGGGGACTAGCGGGGATCACAGATACGCAGTATTTT. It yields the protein CASRGLAGITDTQYF.

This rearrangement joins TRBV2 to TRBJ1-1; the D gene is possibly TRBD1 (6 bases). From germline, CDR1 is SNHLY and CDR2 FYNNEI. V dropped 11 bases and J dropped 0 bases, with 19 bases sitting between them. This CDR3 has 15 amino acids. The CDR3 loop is CAAGGRAGVNTEAFF. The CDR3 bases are TGTGCCGCCGGAGGGCGGGCAGGGGTGAACACTGAAGCTTTCTTT.

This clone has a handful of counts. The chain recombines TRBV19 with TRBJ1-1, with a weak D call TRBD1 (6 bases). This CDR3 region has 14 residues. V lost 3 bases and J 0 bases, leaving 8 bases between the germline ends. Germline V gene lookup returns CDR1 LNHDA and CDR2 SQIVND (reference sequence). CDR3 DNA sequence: TGTGCCAGTAGTATCGGACAGATGAACACTGAAGCTTTCTTT. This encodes CASSIGQMNTEAFF.

CDR3 sequence (DNA): TGCGCCAGCAGCCAAGATCCAGAGGGAAACATTCAGTACTTC. It translates to CASSQDPEGNIQYF. V is TRBV4-1 and J is TRBJ2-4; tentative D call: TRBD2 (5 bases). Trimming shortened V by 0 bases and J by 6 bases, and 9 bases separated the two germline ends. CDR1 and CDR2 from the germline V gene are MGHRA and YSYEKL. The CDR3 consists of 14 residues.

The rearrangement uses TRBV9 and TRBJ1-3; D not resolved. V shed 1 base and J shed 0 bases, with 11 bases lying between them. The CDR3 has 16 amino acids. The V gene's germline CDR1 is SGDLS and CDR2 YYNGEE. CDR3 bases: TGTGCCAGCAGCGTACTCACAGCTATCTCTGGAAACACCATATATTTT. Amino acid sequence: CASSVLTAISGNTIYF. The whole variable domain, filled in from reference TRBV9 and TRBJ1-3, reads DSGVTQTPKHLITATGQRVTLRCSPRSGDLSVYWYQQSLDQGLQFLIQYYNGEERAKGNILERFSAQQFPDLHSELNLSSLELGDSALYFCASSVLTAISGNTIYFGEGSWLTVV.

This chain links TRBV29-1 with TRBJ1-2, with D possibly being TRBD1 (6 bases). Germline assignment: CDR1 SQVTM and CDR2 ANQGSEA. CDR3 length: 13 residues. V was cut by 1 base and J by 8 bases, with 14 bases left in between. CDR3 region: CSVEGTAALGYTF. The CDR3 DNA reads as TGCAGCGTTGAAGGGACAGCGGCGCTAGGCTACACCTTC.

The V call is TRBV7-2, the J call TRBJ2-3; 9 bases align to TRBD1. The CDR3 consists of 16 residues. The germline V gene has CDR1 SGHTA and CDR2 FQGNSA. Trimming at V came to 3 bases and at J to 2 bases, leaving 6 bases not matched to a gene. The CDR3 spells CASSLGTGLYTDTQYF. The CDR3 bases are TGTGCCAGCAGCTTGGGGACAGGGCTATACACAGATACGCAGTATTTT.